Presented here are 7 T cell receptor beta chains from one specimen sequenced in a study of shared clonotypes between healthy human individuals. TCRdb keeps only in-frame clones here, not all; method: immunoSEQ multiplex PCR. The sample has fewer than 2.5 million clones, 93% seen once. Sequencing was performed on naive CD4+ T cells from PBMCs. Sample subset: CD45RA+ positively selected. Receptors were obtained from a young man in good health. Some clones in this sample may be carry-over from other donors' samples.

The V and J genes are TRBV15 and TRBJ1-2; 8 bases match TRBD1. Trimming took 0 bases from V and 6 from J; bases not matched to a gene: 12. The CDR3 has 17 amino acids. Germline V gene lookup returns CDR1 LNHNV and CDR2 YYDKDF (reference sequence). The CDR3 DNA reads TGTGCCACCAGCAGAGATTCTGGAGGCGGGACAGGAGATGGCTACACCTTC. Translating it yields CATSRDSGGGTGDGYTF.

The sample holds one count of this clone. The CDR3 region is CASSPLQDYEQFF. The CDR3 DNA is TGTGCCAGCAGCCCCCTTCAGGACTATGAGCAGTTCTTC. The chain recombines TRBV7-9 with TRBJ2-1, with D perhaps matching TRBD2 (5 bases). The CDR3 has 13 amino acids. Germline CDR1 is SEHNR and CDR2 is FQNEAQ (reference sequence). V lost 5 bases and J 8 bases, leaving 13 bases between the germline ends. The full variable domain, in which reference TRBV7-9 and TRBJ2-1 provide the parts outside the CDR3, is DTGVSQNPRHKITKRGQNVTFRCDPISEHNRLYWYRQTLGQGPEFLTYFQNEAQLEKSRLLSDRFSAERPKGSFSTLEIQRTEQGDSAMYLCASSPLQDYEQFFGPGTRLTVL.

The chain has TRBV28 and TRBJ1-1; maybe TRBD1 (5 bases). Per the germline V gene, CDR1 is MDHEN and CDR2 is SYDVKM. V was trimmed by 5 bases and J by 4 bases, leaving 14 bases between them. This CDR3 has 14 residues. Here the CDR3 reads CASSPAGSVTEAFF. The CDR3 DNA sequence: TGTGCCAGCAGTCCCGCAGGGTCGGTCACTGAAGCTTTCTTT. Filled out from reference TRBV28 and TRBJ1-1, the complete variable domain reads DVKVTQSSRYLVKRTGEKVFLECVQDMDHENMFWYRQDPGLGLRLIYFSYDVKMKEKGDIPEGYSVSREKKERFSLILESASTNQTSMYLCASSPAGSVTEAFFGQGTRLTVV.

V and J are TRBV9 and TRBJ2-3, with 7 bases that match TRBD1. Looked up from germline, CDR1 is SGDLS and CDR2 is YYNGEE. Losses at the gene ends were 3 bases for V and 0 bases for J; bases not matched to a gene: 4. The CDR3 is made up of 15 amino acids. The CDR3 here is CASSAETGSTDTQYF. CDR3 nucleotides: TGTGCCAGCAGCGCGGAGACAGGGAGCACAGATACGCAGTATTTT.

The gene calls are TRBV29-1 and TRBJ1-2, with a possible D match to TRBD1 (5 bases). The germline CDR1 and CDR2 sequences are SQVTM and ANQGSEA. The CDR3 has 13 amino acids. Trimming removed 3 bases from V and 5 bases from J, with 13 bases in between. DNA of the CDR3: TGCAGCGTTGACAGAGACGGGGGATATGGCTACACCTTC. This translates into CSVDRDGGYGYTF.

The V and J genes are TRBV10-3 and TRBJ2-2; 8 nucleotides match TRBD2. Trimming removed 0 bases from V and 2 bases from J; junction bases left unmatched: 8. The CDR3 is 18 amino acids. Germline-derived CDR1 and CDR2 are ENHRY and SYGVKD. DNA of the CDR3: TGTGCCATCAGTGAGTCGACGTTAGCGGGATCCAACACCGGGGAGCTGTTTTTT. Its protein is CAISESTLAGSNTGELFF.

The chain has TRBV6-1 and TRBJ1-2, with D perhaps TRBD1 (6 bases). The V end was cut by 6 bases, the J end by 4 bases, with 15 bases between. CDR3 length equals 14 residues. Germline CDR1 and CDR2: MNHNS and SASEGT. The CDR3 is CASRERGWGYGYTF. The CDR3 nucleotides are TGTGCCAGCAGGGAGAGGGGGTGGGGCTATGGCTACACCTTC.